One and the same sample provided the 17 T cell receptor beta chains below, sequenced in a study of T cell responses to AZD1222 COVID-19 vaccine. This table comes from immunoSEQ multiplex PCR, and its TCRdb copy is limited to in-frame clones, with some not included. Of about 150,000 clones listed, 90% were seen once; the top ten hold about 1.6%. Here the sequenced sample was peripheral blood, taken 28 days after the second AZD1222 dose. The source is an adult who received the AZD1222 COVID-19 vaccine.

The V and J genes are TRBV14 and TRBJ2-7, with D maybe TRBD2 (6 bases). Trimming took off 5 bases at V and 6 bases at J, with 11 bases between the two ends. CDR1 is SGHDN and CDR2 is FVKESK in the germline V gene. This CDR3 contains 12 residues. CDR3 in DNA: TGTGCCAGCAGCTTTGGGAGGACCGAGCAGTACTTC. This codes for CASSFGRTEQYF. The full variable domain, its missing parts supplied by reference TRBV14 and TRBJ2-7, is EAGVTQFPSHSVIEKGQTVTLRCDPISGHDNLYWYRRVMGKEIKFLLHFVKESKQDESGMPNNRFLAERTGGTYSTLKVQPAELEDSGVYFCASSFGRTEQYFGPGTRLTVT.

The chain has TRBV6-5 and TRBJ1-1; 9 nucleotides match TRBD1. There are 16 residues in the CDR3. Germline V lookup: CDR1 MNHEY, CDR2 SVGAGI. After removal of 4 bases from V and 4 bases from J, the junction contained 10 bases not matched to a gene. CDR3 in DNA: TGTGCCAGCAGTTCCTTACCGACAGGGGGTCTCACTGAAGCTTTCTTT. Translating it yields CASSSLPTGGLTEAFF.

The rearrangement joins TRBV4-1 to TRBJ2-4, with TRBD1 identical over 8 bases. The CDR3 is 16 residues long. The trim removed 0 bases at V and 4 bases at J, leaving 5 bases unmatched. Germline-derived CDR1 and CDR2 are MGHRA and YSYEKL. The CDR3 spells CASSQDRTGMKNIQYF. CDR3 nucleotides: TGCGCCAGCAGCCAAGACCGGACAGGGATGAAAAACATTCAGTACTTC.

This clone has only a few counts. This chain joins TRBV5-4 and TRBJ1-2, with a possible D match to TRBD1 (5 bases). The germline V and J ends were trimmed by 0 bases and 5 bases, with 14 bases remaining between them. CDR3 length: 15 residues. Germline CDR1 reads SGHNT; CDR2 reads YYREEE (reference sequence). The CDR3: CASSLAGGVKYGYTF. The CDR3 bases are TGTGCCAGCAGCTTGGCCGGGGGAGTAAAATATGGCTACACCTTC. Together with reference TRBV5-4 and TRBJ1-2, the CDR3 gives the full variable domain: ETGVTQSPTHLIKTRGQQVTLRCSSQSGHNTVSWYQQALGQGPQFIFQYYREEENGRGNFPPRFSGLQFPNYSSELNVNALELDDSALYLCASSLAGGVKYGYTFGSGTRLTVV.

This clone was seen once. The V call is TRBV5-4, the J call TRBJ2-5; D uncertain. Germline assignment: CDR1 SGHNT and CDR2 YYREEE (reference sequence). The CDR3 extends over 14 amino acids. Trimming removed 0 bases at V and 4 bases at J, with 10 bases between. DNA for the CDR3: TGTGCCAGCAGCTTGGAATTAGCCCCAGAGACCCAGTACTTC. Translation: CASSLELAPETQYF.

This chain links TRBV7-6 with TRBJ2-7, with TRBD2 matching 8 bases. The CDR3 runs 15 residues. Trimming at V came to 2 bases and at J to 5 bases, leaving 8 bases not matched to a gene. Germline V gene data show CDR1 as SGHVS and CDR2 as FNYEAQ. The CDR3: CASSLRGGGSHEQYF. The CDR3, as DNA: TGTGCCAGCAGCTTACGGGGGGGAGGCTCTCACGAGCAGTACTTC. Filled out from reference TRBV7-6 and TRBJ2-7, the complete variable domain reads GAGVSQSPRYKVTKRGQDVALRCDPISGHVSLYWYRQALGQGPEFLTYFNYEAQQDKSGLPNDRFSAERPEGSISTLTIQRTEQRDSAMYRCASSLRGGGSHEQYFGPGTRLTVT.

The CDR3 region has the DNA TGTGCCAGCAGCTTGGAAAGAGGTTCGGGGCGTTACTCTGGAAACACCATATATTTT. Encoded protein: CASSLERGSGRYSGNTIYF. This sequence joins TRBV5-6 and TRBJ1-3, with D possibly TRBD1 on 5 matching bases. From germline, CDR1 is SGHDT and CDR2 YYEEEE. The CDR3 covers 19 residues. Trimming cost V 0 bases and J 0 bases, with 19 bases left between them.

This clone has just one count. The genes are TRBV19 and TRBJ2-7; 9 nucleotides align to TRBD1. V was pared by 7 bases and J by 3 bases, with 10 bases of the junction left unmatched. Per germline, CDR1 LNHDA and CDR2 SQIVND (reference sequence). This CDR3 comprises 15 residues. This CDR3 is CASKLTGTGNYEQYF. CDR3 DNA: TGTGCCAGTAAACTGACCGGGACAGGGAACTACGAGCAGTACTTC.

The rearrangement uses TRBV29-1 and TRBJ1-4, with TRBD1 as a possible D gene (5 bases). This CDR3 is 12 amino acids long. Trimming took off 6 bases at V and 8 bases at J, with 13 bases between the two ends. From germline, CDR1 is SQVTM and CDR2 ANQGSEA. CDR3 protein: CSVGQEGEKLFF. CDR3 nucleotide sequence: TGCAGCGTGGGGCAAGAAGGCGAAAAACTGTTTTTT.

The CDR3: CASSLTQGVTEAFF. The DNA of the CDR3 is TGCGCCAGCAGCTTGACCCAGGGGGTAACTGAAGCTTTCTTT. The rearrangement links TRBV5-1 to TRBJ1-1; TRBD1 aligns across 7 bases. This CDR3 comprises 14 residues. After removal of 1 base from V and 5 bases from J, the junction contained 5 bases not matched to a gene. Germline assignment: CDR1 SGHRS and CDR2 YFSETQ.

The J gene is TRBJ2-5, the V gene TRBV18, with TRBD1 matching over 7 bases. The junction had 4 bases not matched to a gene; V was cut back by 4 bases and J by 2 bases. This CDR3 is built from 14 residues. The germline V gene has CDR1 KGHSH and CDR2 LQKENI. The CDR3 spells CASSRDRDQETQYF. The CDR3 nucleotides read TGTGCCAGCTCACGCGACAGGGATCAAGAGACCCAGTACTTC. The full variable domain, rest sourced from reference TRBV18 and TRBJ2-5, is NAGVMQNPRHLVRRRGQEARLRCSPMKGHSHVYWYRQLPEEGLKFMVYLQKENIIDESGMPKERFSAEFPKEGPSILRIQQVVRGDSAAYFCASSRDRDQETQYFGPGTRLLVL.

The rearrangement uses TRBV5-1 and TRBJ2-2, with a possible D match to TRBD1 (6 bases). V was trimmed by 2 bases and J by 7 bases, leaving 12 bases between them. Germline CDR1 reads SGHRS; CDR2 reads YFSETQ. The CDR3 consists of 14 residues. The DNA of the CDR3 is TGCGCCAGCAGCTTTCACAGGGATAGCGGGGAGCTGTTTTTT. Amino acids: CASSFHRDSGELFF.

This chain uses TRBV9 with TRBJ2-3, with 10 bases that match TRBD1. The V and J ends lost 2 bases and 5 bases, in that order; junction bases with no gene match: 2. In germline, CDR1 is SGDLS, CDR2 YYNGEE. There are 14 residues in the CDR3. CDR3 coding DNA: TGTGCCAGCAGCGTGGGACAGGGGAAAGATACGCAGTATTTT. It is translated as CASSVGQGKDTQYF.

The chain carries TRBV7-2 and TRBJ1-2; 11 positions agree with TRBD1. CDR3 length equals 15 residues. V dropped 5 bases and J dropped 2; count of bases not matched to a gene: 4. Germline V gene data show CDR1 as SGHTA and CDR2 as FQGNSA. CDR3 sequence: CASSPRTGGNYGYTF. CDR3 coding DNA: TGTGCCAGCAGCCCCCGGACAGGGGGCAACTATGGCTACACCTTC. Complete variable domain (other parts from reference TRBV7-2 and TRBJ1-2): GAGVSQSPSNKVTEKGKDVELRCDPISGHTALYWYRQSLGQGLEFLIYFQGNSAPDKSGLPSDRFSAERTGGSVSTLTIQRTQQEDSAVYLCASSPRTGGNYGYTFGSGTRLTVV.

This chain joins TRBV28 and TRBJ2-1; 7 nucleotides line up with TRBD1. Germline-derived CDR1 and CDR2 are MDHEN and SYDVKM. CDR3 size: 14 residues. Trimming at V came to 3 bases and at J to 8 bases, leaving 7 bases not matched to a gene. For the CDR3, the DNA is TGTGCCAGCAGTTTCAGGGGGAGAGGCGATGAGCAGTTCTTC. Amino acid sequence: CASSFRGRGDEQFF.

The gene calls are TRBV13 and TRBJ1-2, with D tentatively TRBD1 (6 bases). V was shortened by 3 bases and J by 2 bases, with 13 bases between the two germline ends. CDR1 is PRHDT, CDR2 FYEKMQ, per germline (reference sequence). CDR3 length: 15 residues. The CDR3 DNA sequence: TGTGCCAGCAGCTTTTGGGGCGGGGGCAACTATGGCTACACCTTC. Its protein is CASSFWGGGNYGYTF.

The chain couples TRBV5-4 to TRBJ2-2; 7 bases agree with TRBD1. The ends lost 3 bases at V and 2 bases at J; junction bases unmatched: 7. Germline V gene lookup returns CDR1 SGHNT and CDR2 YYREEE (reference sequence). This CDR3 spans 16 amino acids. The CDR3 coding sequence is TGTGCCAGCAGCTACCCCGGGACAGTAAACACCGGGGAGCTGTTTTTT. Protein: CASSYPGTVNTGELFF.